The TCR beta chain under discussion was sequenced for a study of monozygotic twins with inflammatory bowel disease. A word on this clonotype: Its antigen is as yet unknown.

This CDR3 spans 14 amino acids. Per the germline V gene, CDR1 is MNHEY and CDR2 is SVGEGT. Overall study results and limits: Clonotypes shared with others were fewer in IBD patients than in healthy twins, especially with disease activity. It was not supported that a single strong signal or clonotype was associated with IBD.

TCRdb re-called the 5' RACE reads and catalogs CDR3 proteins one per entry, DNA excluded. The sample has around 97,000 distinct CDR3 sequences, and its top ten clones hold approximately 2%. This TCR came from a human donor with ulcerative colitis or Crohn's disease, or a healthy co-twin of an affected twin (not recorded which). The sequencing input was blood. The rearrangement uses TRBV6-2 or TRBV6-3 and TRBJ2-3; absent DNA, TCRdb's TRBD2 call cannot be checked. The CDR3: CASSPVWGADTQYF.